The subject of this entry is one T cell receptor (beta chain). The method was immunoSEQ multiplex PCR; TCRdb's version includes in-frame clones alone and lacks a portion of them. The sample has 50,000 to 65,000 clones, about 92% seen once. Germline V lookup: CDR1 SGHVS, CDR2 FNYEAQ. The trim removed 0 bases at V and 8 bases at J, leaving 6 bases unmatched. The CDR3 loop spans 16 amino acids. The sample belongs to a study of technical replicates of blood from a handful of donors. This clonotype was obtained from a human donor in good health. Some clones in this sample may be carry-over from other donors' samples. The sequencing sample was made of PBMCs. This sequence joins TRBV7-6 and TRBJ2-1, with TRBD2 matching over 11 bases. The CDR3 is CASSLASGGAFDEQFF. As DNA, the CDR3 is TGTGCCAGCAGCTTAGCTAGCGGGGGGGCATTCGATGAGCAGTTCTTC. Drawing the rest from reference TRBV7-6 and TRBJ2-1, the complete variable domain is GAGVSQSPRYKVTKRGQDVALRCDPISGHVSLYWYRQALGQGPEFLTYFNYEAQQDKSGLPNDRFSAERPEGSISTLTIQRTEQRDSAMYRCASSLASGGAFDEQFFGPGTRLTVL.